The clone carrying this T cell receptor (beta chain) has only one observation. The data were taken from a study of blood T cell repertoires in COVID-19. Across the whole study: There were acute and convalescent COVID-19 samples, and they came from the United States, Italy and Spain. In each case, the material was cDNA or gDNA derived from T cells, B-cell-depleted T cells, or PBMCs.

Authors' methods: The assay estimated nucleated cells by amplifying reference gene primers. The protocol was immunoSEQ multiplex PCR, while the TCRdb copy is restricted to in-frame clones and leaves out a portion. V, J and clone size are those of that table, while D and trimming were read from the DNA. The table has approximately 240,000 clones, about 85% seen once; the top ten hold 4.5% to 6%. The material sequenced was peripheral blood. The TCR originated in a woman aged 55-70 years who had recovered from COVID-19.

CDR3 bases: TGTGCCAGCAGTCCCCGCGGGCCCTTATGGGGAGACACTGAAGCTTTCTTT. Residues: CASSPRGPLWGDTEAFF. This chain joins TRBV6-2 or TRBV6-3 and TRBJ1-1, with unresolved D. The CDR3 sequence is 17 residues long. Germline lookup yields CDR1 MNHEY and CDR2 SVGEGT. Trimming removed 5 bases from V and 3 bases from J, with 22 bases in between.